This TCR beta chain was documented in a study of T cells after yellow fever vaccination. This clonotype was picked up many times. Its matching antigen is unknown. MiXCR, run by TCRdb on the 5' RACE reads, gives a single entry per CDR3 protein. The sample records nearly 70,000 distinct CDR3 sequences, approximately 7% being singletons. Findings and limits, study-wide: Re-detected after boosting: most primary clones, about 96% of CD4 and roughly 88% of CD8.

The trim removed 8 bases at V and 7 bases at J, leaving 8 bases unmatched. This CDR3 is built from 14 residues. This material consisted of CD8+ T cells sorted from PBMCs, taken about 49 days after the first yellow fever vaccination. V gene TRBV12-3 or TRBV12-4 combines with J gene TRBJ1-4; 9 bases fit TRBD1. This receptor was taken from a young man who received the YFV17D yellow fever vaccine. As DNA, the CDR3 is TGTGCCAGCCGCCTAACAGGGGGCGGTGAAAAACTGTTTTTT. As protein: CASRLTGGGEKLFF.